The 20 T cell receptor beta chains presented below share a single source sample, sequenced in a study of blood T cell repertoires in COVID-19. The data were produced by immunoSEQ multiplex PCR, yet TCRdb's version contains in-frame clones alone and is incomplete. The repertoire consists of about 110,000 clones, with roughly 90% occurring once and the leading ten covering 4.5% to 5%. The sample comprised peripheral blood. Receptors originate from a man aged 40-55 years with active or convalescent COVID-19.

This clone has just a few counts. The chain links TRBV30 to TRBJ1-1, with D hard to call. This CDR3 has 11 residues. Deletions cut 2 bases from V and 8 bases from J, with 9 bases between. From germline, CDR1 is GTSNPN and CDR2 SVGIG (reference sequence). CDR3: CAWSQALEAFF. DNA of the CDR3: TGTGCCTGGAGTCAGGCTTTGGAAGCTTTCTTT.

V is TRBV28 and J is TRBJ2-1; maybe TRBD1 (6 bases). The CDR3 has 14 residues. In germline, CDR1 is MDHEN, CDR2 SYDVKM. V was trimmed by 3 bases and J by 4 bases, leaving 10 bases between them. CDR3 nucleotides: TGTGCCAGCAGTTTTGGACAGCCTTACAATGAGCAGTTCTTC. Protein: CASSFGQPYNEQFF.

This clone was seen a single time. The rearrangement joins TRBV18 to TRBJ2-7; maybe TRBD1 (5 bases). CDR3 size: 15 residues. Deletions cut 6 bases from V and 0 bases from J, with 15 bases between. Germline loops: CDR1 KGHSH, CDR2 LQKENI. The CDR3, as DNA: TGTGCCAGCTCCCCCGTGGGTCAGGGCTCCTACGAGCAGTACTTC. Protein product: CASSPVGQGSYEQYF.

V and J are TRBV28 and TRBJ2-7, with TRBD1 as a possible D gene (6 bases). V was cut by 7 bases and J by 2 bases, with 15 bases left in between. The CDR3 is 14 amino acids. CDR1 MDHEN and CDR2 SYDVKM come from the germline V gene. CDR3: CASIRGGQTYEQYF. The CDR3 DNA is TGTGCCAGCATTAGAGGAGGACAGACCTACGAGCAGTACTTC.

This chain links TRBV28 with TRBJ1-2, with TRBD1 identical over 10 bases. The CDR3 covers 13 residues. Germline-derived CDR1 and CDR2 are MDHEN and SYDVKM. Unmatched junction bases numbered 3, after V lost 5 bases and J lost 6 bases. CDR3 DNA sequence: TGTGCCAGCAGTACCGACAGGGGGCATGGCTACACCTTC. Its translation is CASSTDRGHGYTF.

The rearrangement links TRBV30 to TRBJ1-1; tentatively, D is TRBD1 (5 bases). The germline CDR1 and CDR2 sequences are GTSNPN and SVGIG (reference sequence). The CDR3 spans 13 residues. The V gene lost 0 bases and the J gene lost 3 bases, with 8 bases spanning the gap. The CDR3 reads CAWSVKGHTEAFF. CDR3 nucleotides: TGTGCCTGGAGTGTAAAGGGGCACACTGAAGCTTTCTTT.

The chain has TRBV4-3 and TRBJ2-3, with TRBD2 matching 13 bases. With V trimmed by 0 bases and J by 3 bases, 12 bases remained unmatched. CDR1 is LGHNA, CDR2 YSLEER, per germline. The CDR3 is 20 amino acids. The CDR3: CASSQDKLTSGRLITDTQYF. For the CDR3, the DNA is TGCGCCAGCAGCCAAGACAAATTGACTAGCGGGAGGTTAATAACAGATACGCAGTATTTT.

Points on this clone: Sequence at one end of the junction differs from germline and may be a read error. This rearrangement joins TRBV3-1 (or the pseudogene TRBV3-2) to TRBJ2-7; 8 bases are shared with TRBD1. CDR1 and CDR2 from the germline V gene are LGHDT and YNNKEL (reference sequence). This CDR3 has 15 amino acids. CDR3 sequence (DNA): TGTGCCAGCACCCAAGGAACAGGGGGACCCTACGAGCAGTACTTC. Its translation: CASTQGTGGPYEQYF.

This clone was counted once. V is TRBV6-5 and J is TRBJ2-7; 8 nucleotides align to TRBD1. V lost 7 bases and J lost 6; bases outside the gene matches: 11. Germline CDR1 is MNHEY and CDR2 is SVGAGI. The CDR3 spans 14 residues. The CDR3 region is CASNSLDRGREQYF. The CDR3 coding sequence is TGTGCCAGCAATTCCTTAGACAGGGGACGCGAGCAGTACTTC.

Notes on this clone: The same CDR3 arises from other DNA sequences in this sample as well. This rearrangement joins TRBV18 to TRBJ2-7; 7 positions agree with TRBD1. V was clipped by 3 bases and J by 3 bases; unmatched bases: 8. Germline lookup yields CDR1 KGHSH and CDR2 LQKENI. This CDR3 region has 15 residues. In DNA form, the CDR3 reads TGTGCCAGCTCACCGCCCCGGACAGGCATCTACGAGCAGTACTTC. This codes for CASSPPRTGIYEQYF.

The chain uses TRBV7-2 and TRBJ2-3; D gene unclear. Germline loops: CDR1 SGHTA, CDR2 FQGNSA. This CDR3 has 16 amino acids. The V and J ends lost 2 bases and 2 bases respectively, with 14 bases between them. The CDR3 sequence: CASSLRVQTYTDTQYF. CDR3 DNA sequence: TGTGCCAGCAGCTTACGGGTGCAGACCTACACAGATACGCAGTATTTT.

The gene calls are TRBV27 and TRBJ1-1; D is undetermined. CDR1 is MNHEY, CDR2 SMNVEV, per germline (reference sequence). The CDR3 is 12 amino acids. The V end was cut by 6 bases, the J end by 2 bases, with 7 bases between. In nucleotides, the CDR3 is TGTGCCAGCAGGGAGACTAACACTGAAGCTTTCTTT. Its translation: CASRETNTEAFF.

The chain recombines TRBV20-1 with TRBJ2-3; 8 bases map to TRBD2. Trimming took 3 bases from V and 6 from J; bases not matched to a gene: 20. This CDR3 has 18 residues. Germline V gene data show CDR1 as DFQATT and CDR2 as SNEGSKA (reference sequence). In DNA, the CDR3 is TGCAGTGCTAGTCCCCGGGGCAGCGGGAGTTGGGAAGTGGATACGCAGTATTTT. It specifies CSASPRGSGSWEVDTQYF.

In its sample, this clone was seen a few times. This chain connects TRBV4-1 to TRBJ1-2, with 9 bases identical to TRBD1. CDR1 and CDR2 from the germline V gene are MGHRA and YSYEKL. CDR3 length equals 15 residues. Trimming removed 2 bases from V and 7 bases from J; junction bases left unmatched: 8. The CDR3 DNA is TGCGCCAGCAGCCAACGGCGGACAGGGGCAAGTGGCTACACCTTC. Translating it yields CASSQRRTGASGYTF.

Only one count was recorded for this clone. The V gene is TRBV30, the J gene TRBJ1-2; no clear D gene. Germline CDR1 is GTSNPN and CDR2 is SVGIG (reference sequence). Trimming stripped 4 bases from V and 4 bases from J, with 13 bases between. The CDR3 covers 13 residues. The CDR3 DNA is TGTGCCTGGATAAAGGGAGACCTCTATGGCTACACCTTC. Amino acid sequence: CAWIKGDLYGYTF.

The V gene is TRBV10-3, the J gene TRBJ2-7, with 8 bases matching TRBD1. V trimming: 9 bases; J trimming: 2 bases; junction bases outside the gene matches: 6. This CDR3 region has 13 residues. The V gene's germline CDR1 is ENHRY and CDR2 SYGVKD. In DNA, the CDR3 is TGTGCCATTACCGGGACAGGAACCTACGAGCAGTACTTC. This codes for CAITGTGTYEQYF.

The chain is built from TRBV6-5 and TRBJ2-5; the match to TRBD1 covers 9 bases. J was trimmed by 4 bases and V by 0 bases; bases with no gene match: 3. CDR1 and CDR2 from the germline V gene are MNHEY and SVGAGI. This CDR3 region has 15 residues. CDR3 nucleotide sequence: TGTGCCAGCAGTTACTCCGGGACAGGGCGAGAGACCCAGTACTTC. It specifies CASSYSGTGRETQYF.

The chain couples TRBV10-3 to TRBJ2-1; 10 bases match TRBD2. With V trimmed by 6 bases and J by 2 bases, 7 bases remained unmatched. CDR3 length: 16 amino acids. Germline-derived CDR1 and CDR2 are ENHRY and SYGVKD. CDR3 DNA: TGTGCCATCAGCGATCCCGGGACTAGCGCCTACAATGAGCAGTTCTTC. Its protein product is CAISDPGTSAYNEQFF.

The chain joins TRBV27 to TRBJ1-4; no reliable D call. Germline CDR1 and CDR2: MNHEY and SMNVEV (reference sequence). The length of the CDR3 is 15 residues. V gave up 6 bases and J gave up 0 bases, with 11 bases separating them. Here the CDR3 reads CASSLGLTTNEKLFF. The CDR3 DNA reads as TGTGCCAGCAGCCTCGGACTGACAACTAATGAAAAACTGTTTTTT.

The DNA for the CDR3 is TGTGCCAGCAGCTTAGCTGAGGCGTCTGAAGCTTTCTTT. Amino acids: CASSLAEASEAFF. The chain carries TRBV7-9 and TRBJ1-1; D ambiguous. The V gene's germline CDR1 is SEHNR and CDR2 FQNEAQ (reference sequence). V lost 0 bases and J 6 bases, leaving 8 bases between the germline ends. The CDR3 runs to 13 residues.